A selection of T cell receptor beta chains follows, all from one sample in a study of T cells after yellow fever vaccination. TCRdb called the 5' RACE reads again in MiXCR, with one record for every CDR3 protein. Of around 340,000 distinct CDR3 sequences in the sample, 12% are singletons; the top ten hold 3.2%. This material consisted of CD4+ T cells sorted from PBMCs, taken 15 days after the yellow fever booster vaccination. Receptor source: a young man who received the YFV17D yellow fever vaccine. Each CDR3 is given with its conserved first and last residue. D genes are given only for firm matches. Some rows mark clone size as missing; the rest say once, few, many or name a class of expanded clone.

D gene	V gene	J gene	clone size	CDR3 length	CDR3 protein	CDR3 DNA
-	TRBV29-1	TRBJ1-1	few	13	CSVEETVGTEAFF	TGCAGCGTTGAAGAAACGGTCGGCACTGAAGCTTTCTTT
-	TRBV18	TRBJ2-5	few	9	CASSPPLDF	TGTGCCAGCTCACCTCCTCTAGACTTC
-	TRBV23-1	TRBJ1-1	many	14	CASSQTERGPEAFF	TGCGCCAGCAGTCAGACTGAGAGGGGCCCTGAAGCTTTCTTT
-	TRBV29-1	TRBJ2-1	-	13	CSAGRNSGDEQFF	TGCAGCGCAGGGCGGAATTCAGGTGATGAGCAGTTCTTC
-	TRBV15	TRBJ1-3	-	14	CATSRLVAGNTIYF	TGTGCCACCAGCAGACTAGTGGCCGGAAACACCATATATTTT
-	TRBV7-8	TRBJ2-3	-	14	CASTFRGGPDTQYF	TGTGCCAGCACCTTTAGGGGGGGCCCCGATACGCAGTATTTT
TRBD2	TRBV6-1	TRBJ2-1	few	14	CASTSGGWYGEQFF	TGTGCCAGCACCAGCGGGGGGTGGTACGGAGAGCAGTTCTTC
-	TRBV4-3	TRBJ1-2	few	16	CASSQDIASNFYGYTF	TGCGCCAGCAGCCAAGATATTGCCAGCAATTTCTATGGCTACACCTTC
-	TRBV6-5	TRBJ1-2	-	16	CASRAPEGRAKYGYTF	TGTGCCAGCAGGGCCCCGGAGGGCCGGGCGAAATATGGCTACACCTTC
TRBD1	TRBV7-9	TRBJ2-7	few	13	CASTRTGGYEQYF	TGTGCCAGCACCCGGACAGGGGGCTACGAGCAGTACTTC
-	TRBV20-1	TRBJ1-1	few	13	CSARQLPNTEAFF	TGCAGTGCTAGACAGCTACCCAACACTGAAGCTTTCTTT
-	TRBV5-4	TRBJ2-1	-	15	CASRGGSWSADEQFF	TGTGCCAGCAGGGGCGGCAGTTGGTCGGCCGATGAGCAGTTCTTC
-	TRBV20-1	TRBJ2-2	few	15	CSAPRVDRDTGELFF	TGCAGTGCCCCCAGGGTTGACCGCGACACCGGGGAGCTGTTTTTT
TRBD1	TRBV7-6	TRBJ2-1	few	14	CASSLSQGVYEQFF	TGTGCCAGCAGCTTATCCCAGGGGGTATATGAGCAGTTCTTC
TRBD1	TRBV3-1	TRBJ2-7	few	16	CASSQVQGYFGYEQYF	TGTGCCAGCAGCCAAGTACAGGGGTATTTCGGGTACGAGCAGTACTTC
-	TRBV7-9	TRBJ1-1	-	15	CASSYQGRMNTEAFF	TGTGCCAGCAGCTATCAGGGGAGGATGAACACTGAAGCTTTCTTT
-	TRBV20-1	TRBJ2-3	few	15	CSASTGVGAGDTQYF	TGCAGTGCTAGTACGGGAGTGGGGGCAGGAGATACGCAGTATTTT
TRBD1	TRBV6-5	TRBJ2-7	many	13	CASRPGQGNEQYF	TGTGCCAGCAGGCCCGGACAGGGGAACGAGCAGTACTTC
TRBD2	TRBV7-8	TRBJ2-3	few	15	CASSGLAGGVDTQYF	TGTGCCAGCAGCGGACTTGCGGGAGGGGTAGATACGCAGTATTTT
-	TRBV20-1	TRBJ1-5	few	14	CSASRAGLNQPQHF	TGCAGTGCTAGCAGGGCAGGGTTGAATCAGCCCCAGCATTTT
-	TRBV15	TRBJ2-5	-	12	CATTSDRGTQYF	TGTGCCACCACTAGCGATCGGGGGACCCAGTACTTC
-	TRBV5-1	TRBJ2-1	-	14	CASTSGPAYNEQFF	TGCGCCAGCACTTCCGGGCCGGCCTACAATGAGCAGTTCTTC
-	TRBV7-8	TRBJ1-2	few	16	CASSPREGPGDYGYTF	TGTGCCAGCAGCCCGCGTGAGGGCCCTGGGGACTATGGCTACACCTTC
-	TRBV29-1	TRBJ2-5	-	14	CSVRLWGAQETQYF	TGCAGCGTTCGGCTTTGGGGGGCGCAGGAGACCCAGTACTTC
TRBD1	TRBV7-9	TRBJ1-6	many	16	CASSRYGQVLNSPLHF	TGTGCCAGCAGCCGCTACGGACAGGTTCTTAATTCACCCCTCCACTTT
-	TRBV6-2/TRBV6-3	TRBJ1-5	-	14	CASSHRQDRQPQHF	TGTGCCAGCAGCCACAGGCAAGATCGTCAGCCCCAGCATTTT
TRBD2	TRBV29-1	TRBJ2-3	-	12	CSVEAGGDTQYF	TGCAGCGTTGAGGCGGGGGGGGATACGCAGTATTTT
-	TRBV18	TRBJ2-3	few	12	CASSPDSDTQYF	TGTGCCAGCTCACCCGACTCAGATACGCAGTATTTT
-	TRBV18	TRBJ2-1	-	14	CASSPSRDYNEQFF	TGTGCCAGCTCCCCGTCCCGGGACTACAATGAGCAGTTCTTC
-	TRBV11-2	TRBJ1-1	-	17	CASIWGRGRRLNTEAFF	TGTGCCAGCATCTGGGGGCGAGGACGCCGACTGAACACTGAAGCTTTCTTT
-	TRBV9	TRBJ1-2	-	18	CASSVGPEYANRVDGYTF	TGTGCCAGCAGCGTAGGTCCCGAGTACGCCAACAGGGTGGATGGCTACACCTTC
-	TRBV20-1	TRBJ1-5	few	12	CSALRENQPQHF	TGCAGTGCTCTTAGGGAGAATCAGCCCCAGCATTTT
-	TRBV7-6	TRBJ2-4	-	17	CASSLGRQRLGKNIQYF	TGTGCCAGCAGCTTAGGCAGGCAGCGGCTAGGCAAAAACATTCAGTACTTC
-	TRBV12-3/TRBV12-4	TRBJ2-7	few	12	CASSPLLGEQYF	TGTGCCAGCAGTCCCCTCCTGGGCGAGCAGTACTTC
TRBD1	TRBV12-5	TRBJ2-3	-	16	CASGEGQLGSTDTQYF	TGTGCTAGTGGAGAGGGACAGTTAGGCTCCACAGATACGCAGTATTTT
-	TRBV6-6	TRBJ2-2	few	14	CASMRQPNTGELFF	TGTGCCAGCATGAGACAGCCGAACACCGGGGAGCTGTTTTTT
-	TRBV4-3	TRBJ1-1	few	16	CASSQDRVRPNTEAFF	TGCGCCAGCAGCCAAGATAGGGTGAGGCCTAACACTGAAGCTTTCTTT
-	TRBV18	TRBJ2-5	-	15	CASSPNREGQETQYF	TGTGCCAGCTCACCGAACAGGGAGGGCCAAGAGACCCAGTACTTC
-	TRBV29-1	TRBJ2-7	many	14	CSVEEDGFSYEQYF	TGCAGCGTTGAAGAGGACGGATTCTCCTACGAGCAGTACTTC
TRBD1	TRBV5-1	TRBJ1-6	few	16	CASSFGTGGTNSPLHF	TGCGCCAGCAGCTTCGGGACAGGGGGTACGAATTCACCCCTCCACTTT
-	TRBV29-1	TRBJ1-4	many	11	CSVHVGEKLFF	TGCAGCGTCCACGTAGGCGAAAAACTGTTTTTT
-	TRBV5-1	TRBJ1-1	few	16	CASSLTGRDGNTEAFF	TGCGCCAGCAGCTTGACAGGGAGAGATGGGAACACTGAAGCTTTCTTT
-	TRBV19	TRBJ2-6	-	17	CASSIIERSSGANVLTF	TGTGCCAGTAGTATTATAGAGCGGTCCTCTGGGGCCAACGTCCTGACTTTC
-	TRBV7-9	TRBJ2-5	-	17	CASSSIISGQGGETQYF	-
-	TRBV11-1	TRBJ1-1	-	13	CASSLQGSAEAFF	TGTGCCAGCAGTCTACAGGGTTCCGCTGAAGCTTTCTTT
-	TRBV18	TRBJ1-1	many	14	CASSSQGLNTEAFF	TGTGCCAGCTCCTCCCAGGGACTGAACACTGAAGCTTTCTTT
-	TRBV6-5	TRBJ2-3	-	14	CASSYRPKGDTQYF	TGTGCCAGCAGTTACCGTCCTAAGGGGGATACGCAGTATTTT
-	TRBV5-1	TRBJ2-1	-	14	CASSFQGESYVQFF	TGCGCCAGCAGCTTCCAGGGTGAATCCTACGTGCAGTTCTTC
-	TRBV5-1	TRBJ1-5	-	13	CASSVDMAQPQHF	TGCGCCAGCAGCGTAGACATGGCTCAGCCCCAGCATTTT
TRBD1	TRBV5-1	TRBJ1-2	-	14	CASSSGQLVDGYTF	TGCGCCAGCAGCTCGGGACAGTTGGTCGATGGCTACACCTTC
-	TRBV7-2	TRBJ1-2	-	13	CASSLSLKGGYTF	TGTGCCAGCAGCTTGTCATTAAAGGGTGGCTACACCTTC
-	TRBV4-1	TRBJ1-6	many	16	CASSQDNRGGNSPLHF	TGCGCCAGCAGCCAAGATAATCGGGGGGGCAATTCACCCCTCCACTTT
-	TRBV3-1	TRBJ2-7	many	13	CASSHIRGYEQYF	TGTGCCAGCAGCCATATTAGAGGCTACGAGCAGTACTTC
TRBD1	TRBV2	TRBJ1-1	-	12	CASSGQGYEAFF	TGTGCCAGCAGTGGACAGGGGTATGAAGCTTTCTTT